Sequencing of this T cell receptor (beta chain) was carried out in a study of blood T cell repertoires in COVID-19. Germline CDR1 and CDR2: SGHTA and FQGNSA. The CDR3 has 12 amino acids. V shed 2 bases and J shed 7 bases, with 6 bases lying between them. Here immunoSEQ multiplex PCR was the method, and the copy in TCRdb shows in-frame clones only, minus some. The repertoire holds 210,000 or so clones, about four fifths seen once, with about 8.9% in the top ten. The chain has TRBV7-2 and TRBJ2-1; D unclear. The clonotype was recovered from a woman in her 50s with acute COVID-19. Sequenced material: PBMCs or T cells enriched from blood (not recorded which). The CDR3 coding sequence is TGTGCCAGCAGCTTACGGGTGAATGAGCAGTTCTTC. Residues: CASSLRVNEQFF. Full variable domain (rest looked up from reference TRBV7-2 and TRBJ2-1): GAGVSQSPSNKVTEKGKDVELRCDPISGHTALYWYRQSLGQGLEFLIYFQGNSAPDKSGLPSDRFSAERTGGSVSTLTIQRTQQEDSAVYLCASSLRVNEQFFGPGTRLTVL.